The 8 T cell receptor beta chains below come from one sample, sequenced in a study of T-cell memory formation after mild COVID-19. TCRdb called the 5' RACE reads again in MiXCR, with one record for every CDR3 protein. There are under 250,000 distinct CDR3 sequences in the sample; more than 25% occur only once, and about an eighth lies in the top ten. Sequencing input: PBMCs or a T cell subset sorted from them (not recorded which). The source of these receptors is an adult woman who had mild COVID-19 (a few samples of this study predate the infection). Cell type and time point are not known.

This clonotype was counted a few times. The chain links TRBV3-1 to TRBJ2-7; 13 bases match TRBD2. Germline V gene sequence: CDR1 LGHDT, CDR2 YNNKEL (reference sequence). The CDR3 consists of 15 residues. Losses at the gene ends were 4 bases for V and 2 bases for J; bases not matched to a gene: 2. CDR3 nucleotides: TGTGCCAGCAGCCTTACTAGCGGGAGGGCCTACGAGCAGTACTTC. This encodes CASSLTSGRAYEQYF.

This clonotype has more than one count but fewer than ten. The chain combines TRBV29-1 with TRBJ2-7; either TRBD1 or TRBD2 may fit D (5 bases each). CDR1 is SQVTM, CDR2 ANQGSEA, per germline. The ends were cut back, 4 bases at V and 4 bases at J, with 14 bases in the middle. The CDR3 contains 13 residues. Written as DNA, the CDR3 is TGCAGCGTTGGGGGCAGGGAGATGTACGAGCAGTACTTC. Translating it yields CSVGGREMYEQYF.

This clonotype has more than one count but fewer than ten. The V call is TRBV6-2 or TRBV6-3, the J call TRBJ2-1; D is undetermined. V was shortened by 6 bases and J by 2 bases, with 11 bases between the two germline ends. Germline values: CDR1 MNHEY, CDR2 SVGEGT. The CDR3 runs 14 residues. DNA of the CDR3: TGTGCCAGCAGATTTACAGAGGCCTACAATGAGCAGTTCTTC. It specifies CASRFTEAYNEQFF.

This clonotype occurred a few times. The V call is TRBV20-1, the J call TRBJ2-1, with 8 bases lining up with TRBD1. The CDR3 has 13 residues. V was clipped by 3 bases and J by 14 bases; unmatched bases: 12. In germline, CDR1 is DFQATT, CDR2 SNEGSKA (reference sequence). The CDR3 loop is CSASDGQGIREFF. DNA of the CDR3: TGCAGTGCTAGTGACGGACAGGGTATCCGCGAGTTCTTC.

This chain links TRBV10-2 with TRBJ2-1, with 8 bases fitting TRBD2. Trimming cost V 4 bases and J 5 bases; bases outside gene matches: 4. This CDR3 region has 14 residues. Looked up from germline, CDR1 is WSHSY and CDR2 is SAAADI. CDR3 in amino acids: CASSVAGGNNEQFF. CDR3 coding DNA: TGCGCCAGCAGTGTTGCGGGGGGAAACAATGAGCAGTTCTTC.

The table lists this clonotype with a few counts. V is TRBV28 and J is TRBJ1-5, with 7 positions matching TRBD1. Germline V lookup: CDR1 MDHEN, CDR2 SYDVKM. This CDR3 is 14 amino acids long. V lost 5 bases, J lost 9 bases, and 10 bases stayed unmatched. The CDR3 DNA is TGTGCCAGCAGTAGGGGGACAGCCGTTCGGCCCCAGCATTTT. Translating it yields CASSRGTAVRPQHF.

The rearrangement links TRBV18 to TRBJ1-5, with D tentatively TRBD1 (5 bases). Germline CDR1 KGHSH, CDR2 LQKENI. CDR3 length: 13 amino acids. The V end lost 6 bases, the J end lost 6 bases, and 12 bases lay between the germline ends. The CDR3 nucleotides are TGTGCCAGCTCCCAGGGAGGGTCTCAGCCCCAGCATTTT. It specifies CASSQGGSQPQHF.

The chain uses TRBV27 and TRBJ2-6; no clear D. Trimming left V 3 bases short and J 0 bases short, with 15 bases between. This CDR3 region has 18 residues. Germline values: CDR1 MNHEY, CDR2 SMNVEV (reference sequence). CDR3 nucleotide sequence: TGTGCCAGCAGTTTTCTGGTCGGAATCCTCTCTGGGGCCAACGTCCTGACTTTC. Its protein is CASSFLVGILSGANVLTF.